The next 9 T cell receptor beta chains were all read from a single sample in a study of identical twins. TCRdb re-called the 5' RACE reads with MiXCR, one entry per CDR3 protein. Among approximately 1.8 million distinct CDR3 sequences, under 35% were seen once, and the ten largest hold 0.25% to 0.3%. Sequencing was done on a sample of cord blood. These receptors all stem from a newborn girl in good health.

As concerns this clonotype: Since a much larger clone is just one base distant, this may be a read error. The J gene is TRBJ2-1, the V gene TRBV25-1, with D maybe TRBD1 (6 bases). V was shortened by 0 bases and J by 10 bases, with 19 bases between the two germline ends. Germline values: CDR1 MGHDK, CDR2 SYGVNS. The CDR3 sequence is 16 residues long. Here the CDR3 DNA reads TGTGCCAGCAGTGAATATGTGTGGACAGATACCTACGAGCAGTTCTTC. Its translation is CASSEYVWTDTYEQFF.

This clonotype was observed a handful of times. This chain connects TRBV6-4 to TRBJ1-2; TRBD1 matches at 7 bases. Germline CDR1 is MRHNA and CDR2 is SNTAGT. The CDR3 length is 16 residues. With V trimmed by 4 bases and J by 3 bases, 11 bases remained unmatched. The DNA of the CDR3 is TGTGCCAGCAGTGCCAGCAGGGGGGCCCTATACTATGGCTACACCTTC. Its translation: CASSASRGALYYGYTF.

This clonotype was observed a few times. The J gene is TRBJ2-7, the V gene TRBV5-1; 13 nucleotides match TRBD2. TRBJ2-4 explains the end of the DNA better; the J call may be wrong. The length of the CDR3 is 15 residues. Germline V CDR1 and CDR2: SGHRS, YFSETQ. CDR3 in amino acids: CASSLTSGRANIQYF. CDR3 sequence (DNA): TGCGCCAGCAGCTTGACTAGCGGGAGGGCCAACATTCAGTACTTC.

The chain employs TRBV3-1 and TRBJ2-7; D is ambiguous. Gene TRBJ2-5 matches the end of the DNA better, so the J call may be wrong. Looked up from germline, CDR1 is LGHDT and CDR2 is YNNKEL (reference sequence). The CDR3 has 14 amino acids. CDR3 loop: CASSPRLQVETQYF. The CDR3 coding sequence is TGTGCCAGCAGCCCCCGTCTTCAGGTAGAGACCCAGTACTTC.

This clonotype has more than one count but fewer than ten. The CDR3 coding sequence is TGTGCCAGCAGCCAAGTTGGGCCGGGACTAGCGAACAATGAGCAGTTCTTC. It codes for CASSQVGPGLANNEQFF. The chain combines TRBV4-2 with TRBJ2-1; 10 bases are a match to TRBD2. CDR3 size: 17 residues. The germline CDR1 and CDR2 sequences are LGHNA and YNFKEQ. V was clipped by 1 base and J by 5 bases; unmatched bases: 8.

The J gene is TRBJ2-5, the V gene TRBV20-1; D gene unclear. V lost 1 base and J 4 bases, leaving 4 bases between the germline ends. Per germline, CDR1 DFQATT and CDR2 SNEGSKA (reference sequence). The CDR3 runs 11 residues. The CDR3 region is CSARAAETQYF. CDR3 DNA: TGCAGTGCTAGAGCGGCAGAGACCCAGTACTTC.

There are many counts of this clonotype. V and J are TRBV12-3 or TRBV12-4 and TRBJ2-7, with D possibly TRBD1 on 5 matching bases. There are 13 residues in the CDR3. The V end was cut by 3 bases, the J end by 3 bases, with 9 bases between. CDR3 amino acids: CASSLTVYYEQYF. The CDR3 coding sequence is TGTGCCAGCAGTTTGACAGTTTACTACGAGCAGTACTTC.

The table lists this clonotype with many counts. This chain uses TRBV10-3 with TRBJ2-7, with no clear D. The V gene's germline CDR1 is ENHRY and CDR2 SYGVKD. The CDR3 sequence is 12 residues long. V was pared by 6 bases and J by 6 bases, with 12 bases between. The CDR3 bases are TGTGCCATCAGGATAGCAACAAGCGAGCAGTACTTC. It codes for CAIRIATSEQYF.

V usage is TRBV5-1 and J usage is TRBJ2-1; 8 bases are a match to TRBD2. Losses at the gene ends were 0 bases for V and 5 bases for J; bases not matched to a gene: 10. Germline values: CDR1 SGHRS, CDR2 YFSETQ. The CDR3 runs to 17 residues. The CDR3 DNA reads as TGCGCCAGCAGCTTGGCCGGACTAGCAGTGGGGCACAATGAGCAGTTCTTC. It encodes CASSLAGLAVGHNEQFF.